These T cell receptor beta chains were read from a single sample in a study of T cell repertoires in cytomegalovirus infection. TCRdb itself ran the reads through MiXCR, one entry per CDR3 protein. The sample includes approximately 190,000 distinct CDR3 sequences, 9.5% of them seen just once. Sample: PBMCs. These receptors all come from a human donor in good health (CMV status not recorded). Some clones in this sample may be carry-over from other donors' samples. Each CDR3 is given with its conserved first and last residue. Fields, in order: V gene, clone size, J gene, D gene, CDR3 protein, CDR3 DNA. A D gene is named only where the DNA matches it firmly. Some rows mark clone size as missing; the rest say once, few, many or name a class of expanded clone.

>TRBV7-9|few|TRBJ2-5|-
CASSLYRDQETQYF
TGTGCCAGCAGCTTATACAGGGACCAAGAGACCCAGTACTTC
>TRBV12-3/TRBV12-4|-|TRBJ1-5|-
CASSFSSRNQPQHF
TGTGCCAGCAGTTTCAGCAGCCGCAATCAGCCCCAGCATTTT
>TRBV6-5|many|TRBJ2-3|TRBD2
CASRDPLAGARTGQYF
TGTGCCAGCAGGGACCCCCTAGCGGGGGCAAGAACGGGGCAGTATTTT
>TRBV7-2|many|TRBJ1-2|-
CASNSQGSRGYTF
TGTGCCAGCAACTCACAGGGAAGCAGGGGCTACACCTTC
>TRBV28|many|TRBJ2-6|-
CATVGGSPSGANVLTF
TGTGCCACGGTCGGGGGTTCCCCCTCTGGGGCCAACGTCCTGACTTTC
>TRBV24-1|-|TRBJ2-1|TRBD2
CATSASGLAGYNEQFF
TGTGCCACCAGTGCCTCGGGGCTAGCGGGCTACAATGAGCAGTTCTTC
>TRBV5-4|few|TRBJ2-1|-
CASSLDRAAGNEQFF
TGTGCCAGCAGCTTGGACAGGGCCGCGGGGAATGAGCAGTTCTTC
>TRBV12-3/TRBV12-4|many|TRBJ1-1|TRBD1
CASRVQGANTEAFF
TGTGCCAGCAGGGTACAGGGGGCGAACACTGAAGCTTTCTTT
>TRBV29-1|many|TRBJ1-5|-
CSVGAENQPQHF
TGCAGCGTTGGGGCAGAGAATCAGCCCCAGCATTTT
>TRBV7-8|many|TRBJ2-7|TRBD2
CASSSTSGGLKTYEQYF
TGTGCCAGCAGCTCGACTAGCGGGGGGCTAAAAACCTACGAGCAGTACTTC
>TRBV7-2|many|TRBJ2-7|-
CASSLAAGPSGEQYF
TGTGCCAGCAGCTTAGCTGCCGGGCCCTCGGGTGAGCAGTACTTC
>TRBV12-3/TRBV12-4|-|TRBJ2-7|TRBD2
CASRASGGIPEQYF
TGTGCCAGCAGGGCTAGCGGGGGAATCCCCGAGCAGTACTTC
>TRBV30|few|TRBJ2-3|TRBD2
CAWSVAGASTDTQYF
TGTGCCTGGAGTGTAGCGGGAGCTAGCACAGATACGCAGTATTTT
>TRBV20-1|-|TRBJ2-5|TRBD2
CSARRGTSGPWTQYF
TGCAGTGCCAGGAGGGGGACTAGCGGTCCATGGACCCAGTACTTC
>TRBV6-2/TRBV6-3|many|TRBJ2-7|-
CASSSPSTGLEQYF
TGTGCCAGCAGTTCTCCTAGTACGGGGCTCGAGCAGTACTTC
>TRBV7-2|many|TRBJ2-5|-
CASTRRRGPQETQYF
TGTGCCAGCACCCGAAGGAGGGGCCCCCAAGAGACCCAGTACTTC
>TRBV19|few|TRBJ1-5|-
CASTLVGQGGNQPQHF
TGTGCCAGTACCCTCGTCGGGCAGGGAGGCAATCAGCCCCAGCATTTT
>TRBV28|many|TRBJ1-5|TRBD1
CASSLGLGGGQPQHF
TGTGCCAGCAGTTTGGGGCTAGGGGGCGGCCAGCCCCAGCATTTT
>TRBV28|-|TRBJ2-5|-
CASAKSNQGMVLETQYF
TGTGCCAGCGCGAAATCAAATCAGGGGATGGTGTTGGAGACCCAGTACTTC
>TRBV7-9|many|TRBJ2-1|TRBD2
CASSRGLAGAIYNEQFF
TGTGCCAGCAGCCGTGGACTAGCGGGAGCGATCTACAATGAGCAGTTCTTC